A single sample gave rise to the 8 T cell receptor beta chains below, sequenced in a study of Siglec-9 on CD8 T cells in melanoma. Measured with immunoSEQ multiplex PCR; TCRdb has only the in-frame clones, and not every one. The table includes about 33,000 clones, about 86% detected once. Sequenced material: Siglec-9- CD8+ T cells sorted from blood. The receptors derive from a human donor in good health.

The V call is TRBV19, the J call TRBJ2-7, with 8 bases matching TRBD1. The trim removed 8 bases at V and 7 bases at J, leaving 13 bases unmatched. CDR1 is LNHDA, CDR2 SQIVND, per germline (reference sequence). The CDR3 covers 14 residues. CDR3 in DNA: TGTGCCAGTGGCTCTGTAACAGGGGGAGAGGAGCAGTACTTC. Amino acids: CASGSVTGGEEQYF.

V usage is TRBV29-1 and J usage is TRBJ2-7; D gene uncertain. Germline V gene lookup returns CDR1 SQVTM and CDR2 ANQGSEA. With 0 bases removed from V and 7 bases from J, the gap between germline ends came to 13 bases. The CDR3 covers 13 residues. The CDR3: CSVEDPQTREQYF. The CDR3 nucleotides are TGCAGCGTTGAAGATCCGCAAACACGGGAGCAGTACTTC.

This chain links TRBV30 with TRBJ1-1; D unclear. The CDR3 sequence is 14 residues long. V lost 0 bases and J lost 1, with 9 bases in between. The germline gives CDR1 GTSNPN, CDR2 SVGIG (reference sequence). The CDR3: CAWSVTSQNTEAFF. The CDR3 DNA sequence: TGTGCCTGGAGTGTTACCAGTCAGAACACTGAAGCTTTCTTT.

The chain uses TRBV5-8 and TRBJ2-5; a weak D match, TRBD2 (6 bases). Trimming took off 0 bases at V and 3 bases at J, with 9 bases between the two ends. In germline, CDR1 is SGHTS, CDR2 YDEGEE. The CDR3 contains 14 residues. The CDR3 loop is CASSLGVAEETQYF. The CDR3 nucleotides read TGTGCCAGCAGCTTGGGAGTAGCGGAAGAGACCCAGTACTTC.

The DNA for the CDR3 is TGTGCCAGCAGCTCGGGCGGCTATTGGGGCTACACCTTC. Residues: CASSSGGYWGYTF. The chain carries TRBV6-6 and TRBJ1-2; D uncertain. V lost 6 bases and J lost 8, with 16 bases in between. There are 13 residues in the CDR3. Per germline, CDR1 MNHNY and CDR2 SVGAGI (reference sequence).

V is TRBV5-6 and J is TRBJ2-5; D is uncertain. Trimming took off 2 bases at V and 0 bases at J, with 11 bases between the two ends. Looked up from germline, CDR1 is SGHDT and CDR2 is YYEEEE. The CDR3 totals 15 residues. The CDR3 region has the DNA TGTGCCAGCAGCTTACGACCCAGTCACCAAGAGACCCAGTACTTC. It specifies CASSLRPSHQETQYF.

The gene calls are TRBV19 and TRBJ2-2; D perhaps matches TRBD1 (6 bases). Germline V lookup: CDR1 LNHDA, CDR2 SQIVND (reference sequence). CDR3 size: 13 residues. V was cut by 7 bases and J by 7 bases, with 13 bases left in between. The CDR3 protein is CASIYRENGELFF. The CDR3 DNA is TGTGCCAGTATCTACAGGGAAAACGGGGAGCTGTTTTTT.

The genes are TRBV29-1 and TRBJ1-3; no definite D call. The CDR3 totals 11 residues. The V gene lost 6 bases and the J gene lost 4 bases, with 7 bases spanning the gap. Germline V gene sequence: CDR1 SQVTM, CDR2 ANQGSEA. The CDR3 sequence is CSVEVGNTIYF. The CDR3 DNA reads TGCAGCGTGGAGGTGGGAAACACCATATATTTT.